Below are 10 T cell receptor beta chains sequenced from a single sample in a study of monozygotic twins with inflammatory bowel disease. TCRdb re-called the 5' RACE reads; every CDR3 protein appears as one record, without DNA. The clone table shows 300,000 to 350,000 distinct CDR3 sequences, with the ten largest holding 2% to 2.5%. The sequencing sample was made of blood. The receptors come from a human donor with ulcerative colitis or Crohn's disease, or a healthy co-twin of an affected twin (not recorded which).

The chain combines TRBV5-1 with TRBJ1-1; TCRdb selects TRBD1, and the lack of DNA leaves this call unchecked. This CDR3 is 16 amino acids long. Per the germline V gene, CDR1 is SGHRS and CDR2 is YFSETQ. The CDR3 loop is CASSSGQGDQNTEAFF. Combining the CDR3 with reference TRBV5-1 and TRBJ1-1 gives the whole variable domain KAGVTQTPRYLIKTRGQQVTLSCSPISGHRSVSWYQQTPGQGLQFLFEYFSETQRNKGNFPGRFSGRQFSNSRSEMNVSTLELGDSALYLCASSSGQGDQNTEAFFGQGTRLTVV.

The chain links TRBV9 to TRBJ1-1; absent DNA, TCRdb's TRBD1 call cannot be checked. The CDR3 extends over 17 amino acids. Looked up from germline, CDR1 is SGDLS and CDR2 is YYNGEE. The CDR3 reads CASSPKTGGFLNTEAFF. Combining the CDR3 with reference TRBV9 and TRBJ1-1 gives the whole variable domain DSGVTQTPKHLITATGQRVTLRCSPRSGDLSVYWYQQSLDQGLQFLIQYYNGEERAKGNILERFSAQQFPDLHSELNLSSLELGDSALYFCASSPKTGGFLNTEAFFGQGTRLTVV.

This chain joins TRBV6-5 and TRBJ2-2; the TCRdb call, TRBD1, lacks DNA for checking. This CDR3 spans 16 amino acids. The germline gives CDR1 MNHEY, CDR2 SVGAGI. This CDR3 reads CASSYAGTGYTGELFF.

The chain has TRBV3-1 and TRBJ2-1; TCRdb reports TRBD1, a call that lacks DNA to check it against. The CDR3 length is 13 residues. Germline lookup yields CDR1 LGHDT and CDR2 YNNKEL (reference sequence). This CDR3 reads CASSQVAGGEQFF.

The V gene is TRBV9, the J gene TRBJ2-2; the TCRdb D gene call, TRBD1, has no DNA to confirm it. Germline CDR1 SGDLS, CDR2 YYNGEE. The CDR3 length is 14 residues. CDR3 residues: CASSPGSVAGELFF. Complete variable domain (other parts from reference TRBV9 and TRBJ2-2): DSGVTQTPKHLITATGQRVTLRCSPRSGDLSVYWYQQSLDQGLQFLIQYYNGEERAKGNILERFSAQQFPDLHSELNLSSLELGDSALYFCASSPGSVAGELFFGEGSRLTVL.

This chain joins TRBV4-1 and TRBJ1-5. The germline V gene has CDR1 MGHRA and CDR2 YSYEKL. This CDR3 region has 15 residues. The CDR3 sequence is CASSQDSQGGQPQHF.

V and J are TRBV28 and TRBJ2-7; checking the TCRdb D call of TRBD2 is not possible without DNA. The germline V gene has CDR1 MDHEN and CDR2 SYDVKM. The length of the CDR3 is 15 residues. CDR3 sequence: CASSFSGGVQIEQYF.

This chain uses TRBV11-1 with TRBJ2-3; TCRdb lists TRBD2, though no DNA is available to test this call. Germline CDR1 SGHAT, CDR2 FQDESV (reference sequence). There are 19 residues in the CDR3. CDR3 in amino acids: CASSTQLAGAPIDTDTQYF.

The gene calls are TRBV20-1 and TRBJ1-5; TCRdb proposes TRBD1, but this gene call is untestable without DNA. The V gene's germline CDR1 is DFQATT and CDR2 SNEGSKA (reference sequence). CDR3 length: 14 residues. CDR3: CSAGDREFNQPQHF.

V usage is TRBV5-8 and J usage is TRBJ2-1; the D call from TCRdb, TRBD1, cannot be confirmed without DNA. From germline, CDR1 is SGHTS and CDR2 YDEGEE. The CDR3 contains 15 residues. The CDR3 region is CASSHRDRVANEQFF.